This TCR beta chain was captured in a study of blood T cell repertoires in COVID-19. Study context: Material from acute and convalescent COVID-19 was sourced from the United States, Italy and Spain. From T cells, B-cell-depleted T cells, or PBMCs came the material, which was cDNA or gDNA.

In the authors' methods: Estimated nucleated cell counts came from reference gene primer amplification. TCRdb's table, derived via immunoSEQ multiplex PCR, lists solely in-frame clones and lacks some. The DNA gave D and trimming, while V, J and clone size come from that table. This sample has under 350,000 clones; less than 90% occur once, and the top ten carry about 4.3%. The trim removed 2 bases at V and 9 bases at J, leaving 6 bases unmatched. Germline V CDR1 and CDR2: MNHEY, SMNVEV (reference sequence). The CDR3 extends over 15 amino acids. The chain recombines TRBV27 with TRBJ1-6; 8 bases match TRBD1. The sample taken for sequencing was peripheral blood. The clonotype comes from a man in his 60s who had recovered from COVID-19. CDR3 nucleotide sequence: TGTGCCAGCAGTTTAGAACAGGGGGGCGGTTCACCCCTCCACTTT. Amino acids: CASSLEQGGGSPLHF.